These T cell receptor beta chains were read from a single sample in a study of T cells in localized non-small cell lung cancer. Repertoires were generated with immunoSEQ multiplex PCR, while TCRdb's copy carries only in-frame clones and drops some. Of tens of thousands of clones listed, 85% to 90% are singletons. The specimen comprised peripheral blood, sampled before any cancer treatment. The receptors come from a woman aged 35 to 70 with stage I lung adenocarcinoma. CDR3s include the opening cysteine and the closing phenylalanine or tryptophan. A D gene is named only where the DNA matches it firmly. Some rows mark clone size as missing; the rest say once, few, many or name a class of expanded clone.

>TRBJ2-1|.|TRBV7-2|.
CASSLGSGARYNEQFF
TGTGCCAGCAGCTTAGGGTCAGGGGCTAGATACAATGAGCAGTTCTTC
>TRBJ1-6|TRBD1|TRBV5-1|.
CASSSWTGDNSPLHF
TGCGCCAGCAGCTCGTGGACAGGCGATAATTCACCCCTCCACTTT
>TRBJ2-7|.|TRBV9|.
CASTPGSRAHEQYF
TGTGCCAGCACCCCCGGGTCGCGCGCGCACGAGCAGTACTTC
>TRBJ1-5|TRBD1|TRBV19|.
CASTTGGFSNQPQHF
TGTGCCAGTACAACAGGGGGCTTTAGCAATCAGCCCCAGCATTTT
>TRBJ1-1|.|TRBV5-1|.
CASSLAGASGANTEAFF
TGCGCCAGCAGCTTGGCCGGGGCCTCGGGGGCGAACACTGAAGCTTTCTTT
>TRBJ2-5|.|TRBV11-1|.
CASSLARADGETQYF
TGTGCCAGCAGCTTAGCCCGGGCCGACGGGGAGACCCAGTACTTC
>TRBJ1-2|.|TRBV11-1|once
CASSPAGGATYGYTF
TGTGCCAGCAGCCCTGCGGGGGGGGCGACCTATGGCTACACCTTC
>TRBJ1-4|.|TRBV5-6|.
CASSLSRDGRFELCF
TGTGCCAGCAGCTTGTCACGGGACGGAAGGTTTGAGCTCTGTTTT
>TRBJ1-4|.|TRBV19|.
CASSIDNEKLFF
TGTGCCAGTAGTATAGACAATGAAAAACTGTTTTTT
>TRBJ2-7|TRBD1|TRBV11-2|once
CASSLEDDRGGNF
TGTGCCAGCAGCTTAGAGGACGACAGGGGAGGAAACTTC
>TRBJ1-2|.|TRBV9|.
CASNRISNYGYTF
TGTGCCAGCAATCGAATCTCTAACTATGGCTACACCTTC
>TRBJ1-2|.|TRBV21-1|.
CACPGATNYGYTF
TGTGCCTGCCCCGGGGCGACGAATTATGGCTACACCTTC
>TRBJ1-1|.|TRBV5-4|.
CATLKRGGGGTEAFF
TGTGCCACCTTGAAGAGAGGCGGAGGAGGGACTGAAGCTTTCTTT
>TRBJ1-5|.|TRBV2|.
CASGATSGPQHF
TGTGCCAGCGGCGCTACCTCGGGGCCCCAGCATTTT
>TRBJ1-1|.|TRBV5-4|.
CASSLGVGTEAFF
TGTGCCAGCAGCTTGGGGGTGGGGACTGAAGCTTTCTTT
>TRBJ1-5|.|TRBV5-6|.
CASSLHGQPQHF
TGTGCCAGCAGCTTGCACGGTCAGCCCCAGCATTTT
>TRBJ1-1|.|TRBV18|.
CASSPGSNTEAFF
TGTGCCAGCTCACCGGGCTCGAACACTGAAGCTTTCTTT
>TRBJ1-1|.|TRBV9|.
CASSVQPGGYAEAFF
TGTGCCAGCAGCGTACAGCCCGGCGGGTACGCTGAAGCTTTCTTT
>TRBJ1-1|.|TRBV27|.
CASSSVSYGVGRETEAFF
TGTGCCAGCAGTTCCGTCTCCTACGGCGTGGGTCGAGAGACTGAAGCTTTCTTT
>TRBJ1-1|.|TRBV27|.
CASSFWGQDTEAFF
TGTGCCAGCAGTTTCTGGGGTCAAGACACTGAAGCTTTCTTT
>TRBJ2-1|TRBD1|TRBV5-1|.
CASSSSGTGGQFF
TGCGCCAGCAGCTCAAGCGGGACAGGGGGGCAGTTCTTC
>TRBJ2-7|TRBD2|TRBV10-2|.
CASSEYRGVDEQYF
TGCGCCAGCAGTGAGTACCGGGGGGTAGACGAGCAGTACTTC
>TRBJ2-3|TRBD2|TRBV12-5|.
CASGLVLGAWASGGATDTQYF
TGTGCTAGTGGTTTGGTACTGGGGGCGTGGGCTAGCGGGGGGGCCACAGATACGCAGTATTTT
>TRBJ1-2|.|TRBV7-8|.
CASSLASAAYGYTF
TGTGCCAGCAGCTTAGCGTCGGCAGCTTATGGCTACACCTTC